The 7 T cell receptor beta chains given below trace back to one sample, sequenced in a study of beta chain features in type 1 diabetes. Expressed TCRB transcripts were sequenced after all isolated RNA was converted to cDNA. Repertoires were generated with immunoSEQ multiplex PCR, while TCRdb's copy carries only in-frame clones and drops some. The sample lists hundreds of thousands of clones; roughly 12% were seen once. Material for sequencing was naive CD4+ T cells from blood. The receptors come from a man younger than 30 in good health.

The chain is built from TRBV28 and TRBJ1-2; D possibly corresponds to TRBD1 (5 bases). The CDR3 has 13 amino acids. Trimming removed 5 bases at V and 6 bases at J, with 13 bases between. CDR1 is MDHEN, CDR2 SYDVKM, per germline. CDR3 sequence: CASSPGTRHGYTF. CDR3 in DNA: TGTGCCAGCAGTCCTGGGACTCGGCATGGCTACACCTTC.

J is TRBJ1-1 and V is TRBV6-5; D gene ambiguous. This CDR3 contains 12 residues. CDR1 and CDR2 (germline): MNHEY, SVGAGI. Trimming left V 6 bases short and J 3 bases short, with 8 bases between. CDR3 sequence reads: CASRTRDTEAFF. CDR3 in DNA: TGTGCCAGCAGGACTAGGGACACTGAAGCTTTCTTT.

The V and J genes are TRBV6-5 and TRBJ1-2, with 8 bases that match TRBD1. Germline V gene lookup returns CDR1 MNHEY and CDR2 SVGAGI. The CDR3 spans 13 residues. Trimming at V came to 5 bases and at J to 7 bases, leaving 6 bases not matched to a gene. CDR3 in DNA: TGTGCCAGCAGTAAGACAGGGGATCGTGGCTACACCTTC. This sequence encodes CASSKTGDRGYTF.

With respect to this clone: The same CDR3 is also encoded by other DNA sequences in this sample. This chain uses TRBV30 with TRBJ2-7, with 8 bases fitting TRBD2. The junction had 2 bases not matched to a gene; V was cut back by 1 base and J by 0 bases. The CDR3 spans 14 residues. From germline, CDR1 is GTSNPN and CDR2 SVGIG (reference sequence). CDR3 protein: CAWSGGGSSYEQYF. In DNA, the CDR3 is TGTGCCTGGAGTGGCGGGGGGAGCTCCTACGAGCAGTACTTC.

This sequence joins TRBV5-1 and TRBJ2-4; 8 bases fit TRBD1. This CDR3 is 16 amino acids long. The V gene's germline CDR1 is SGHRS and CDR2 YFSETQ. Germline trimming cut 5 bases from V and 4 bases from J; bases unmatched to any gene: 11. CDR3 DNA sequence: TGCGCCAGCAGGCCCCAATTCCGACAGGGGAAAAACATTCAGTACTTC. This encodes CASRPQFRQGKNIQYF. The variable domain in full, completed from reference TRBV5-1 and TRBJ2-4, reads KAGVTQTPRYLIKTRGQQVTLSCSPISGHRSVSWYQQTPGQGLQFLFEYFSETQRNKGNFPGRFSGRQFSNSRSEMNVSTLELGDSALYLCASRPQFRQGKNIQYFGAGTRLSVL.

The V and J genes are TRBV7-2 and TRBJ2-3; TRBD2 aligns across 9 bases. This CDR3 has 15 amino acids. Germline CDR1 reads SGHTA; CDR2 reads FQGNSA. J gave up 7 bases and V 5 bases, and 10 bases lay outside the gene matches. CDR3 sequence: CASSLTLAGRNTQYF. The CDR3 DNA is TGTGCCAGCAGCCTAACGCTAGCGGGACGAAATACGCAGTATTTT.

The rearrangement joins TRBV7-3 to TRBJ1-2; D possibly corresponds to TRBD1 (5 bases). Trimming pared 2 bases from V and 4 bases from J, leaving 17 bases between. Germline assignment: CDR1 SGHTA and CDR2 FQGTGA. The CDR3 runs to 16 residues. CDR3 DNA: TGTGCCAGCAGCTTAGCCCCGAGACAGAACCTCTATGGCTACACCTTC. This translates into CASSLAPRQNLYGYTF.